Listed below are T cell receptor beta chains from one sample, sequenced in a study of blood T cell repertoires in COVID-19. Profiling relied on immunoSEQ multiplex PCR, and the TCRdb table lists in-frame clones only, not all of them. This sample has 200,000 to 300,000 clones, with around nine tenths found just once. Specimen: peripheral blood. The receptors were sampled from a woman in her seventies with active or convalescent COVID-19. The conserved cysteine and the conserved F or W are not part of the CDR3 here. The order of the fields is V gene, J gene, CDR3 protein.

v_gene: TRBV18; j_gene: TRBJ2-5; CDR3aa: ASSPPSPRETQY
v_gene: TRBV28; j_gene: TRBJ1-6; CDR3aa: ASSPDRGNSPLH
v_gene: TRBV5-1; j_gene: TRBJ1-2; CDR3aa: ASSLPGQGLGYT
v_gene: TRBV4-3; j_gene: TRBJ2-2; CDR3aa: ASSQPLRGKGGAGELF
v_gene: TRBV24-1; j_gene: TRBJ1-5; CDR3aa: ATSETTGLNQPQH
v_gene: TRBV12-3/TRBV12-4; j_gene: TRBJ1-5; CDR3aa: ASSLDGGQPQH
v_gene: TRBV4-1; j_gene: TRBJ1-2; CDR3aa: ASSQGTDGYT
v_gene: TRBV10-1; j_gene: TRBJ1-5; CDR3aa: ASNNRRDSSNQPQH
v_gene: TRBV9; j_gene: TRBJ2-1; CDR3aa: ASSVGQISYNEQF
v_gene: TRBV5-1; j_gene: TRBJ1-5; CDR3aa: ASSREVNQPQH
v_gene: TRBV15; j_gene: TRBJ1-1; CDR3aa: ATSRLNRGMNTEAF
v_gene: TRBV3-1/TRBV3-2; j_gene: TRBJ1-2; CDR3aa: ASSLRIGQGGGYT
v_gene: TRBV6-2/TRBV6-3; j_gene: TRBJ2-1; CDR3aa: ASSYNLAGAPEQF
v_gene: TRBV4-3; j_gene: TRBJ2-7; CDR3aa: ASSQSLGAYEQY
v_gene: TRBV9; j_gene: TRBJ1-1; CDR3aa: ASSVGIGAAITEAF
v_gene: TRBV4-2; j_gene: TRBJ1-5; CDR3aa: ASSQVEQGGQPQH
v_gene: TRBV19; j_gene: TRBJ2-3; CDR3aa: ASRQGADTQY
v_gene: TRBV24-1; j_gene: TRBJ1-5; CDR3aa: ATSATGGYNQPQH
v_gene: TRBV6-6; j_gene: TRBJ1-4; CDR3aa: ASSYRFNEKLF
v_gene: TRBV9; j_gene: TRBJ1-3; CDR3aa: ASSGGSADVHLPGNTIY
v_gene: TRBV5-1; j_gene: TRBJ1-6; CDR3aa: ASSQDTGGNSPLH
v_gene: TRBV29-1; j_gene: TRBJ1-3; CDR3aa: SVEYWWQGADTIY
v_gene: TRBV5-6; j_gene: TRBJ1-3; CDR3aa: ASSPSGNTIY
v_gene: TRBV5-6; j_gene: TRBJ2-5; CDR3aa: ASSLTGAETQY
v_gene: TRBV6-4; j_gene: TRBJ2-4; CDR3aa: ASNLLAKNIQY
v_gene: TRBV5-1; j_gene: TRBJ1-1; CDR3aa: ASSLDPGLNTEAF
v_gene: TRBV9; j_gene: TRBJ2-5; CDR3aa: ASSVRDQETQY
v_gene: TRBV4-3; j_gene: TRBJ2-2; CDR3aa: ASSQDGSGTGELF
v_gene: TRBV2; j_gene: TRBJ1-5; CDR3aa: ASGRGENQPQH
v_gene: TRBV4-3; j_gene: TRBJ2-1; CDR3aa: ASSQDMGLVAAYNEQF
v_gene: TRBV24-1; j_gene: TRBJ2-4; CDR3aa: ATSEGGLTKNIQY
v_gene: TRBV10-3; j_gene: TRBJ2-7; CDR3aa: AIRWGQGGTYEQY
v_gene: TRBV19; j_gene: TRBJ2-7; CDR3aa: ASSAPGTGTYEQY
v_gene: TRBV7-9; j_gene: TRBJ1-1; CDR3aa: ASSFFSGTEAF
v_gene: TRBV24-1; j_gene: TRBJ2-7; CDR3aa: ATSEDRAPYEQY
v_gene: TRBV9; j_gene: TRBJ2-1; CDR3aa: ASSVASPVFYNEQF
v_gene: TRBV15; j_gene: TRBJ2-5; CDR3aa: ATSSPAGETQY
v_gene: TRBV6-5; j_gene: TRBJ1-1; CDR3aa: ASSRDRATEAF
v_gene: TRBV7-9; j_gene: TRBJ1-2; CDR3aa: ASSGEQGGYGYT
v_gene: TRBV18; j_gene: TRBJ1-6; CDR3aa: ASSPRDSTYNSPLH
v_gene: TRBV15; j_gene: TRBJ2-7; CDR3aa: ATSRGGLAGADEQY
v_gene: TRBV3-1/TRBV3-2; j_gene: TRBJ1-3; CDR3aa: ASSHRQGRGNTIY
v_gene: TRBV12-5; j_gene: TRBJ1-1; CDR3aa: ASALYTEAF
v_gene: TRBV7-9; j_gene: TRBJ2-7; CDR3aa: ASSFPRDRDAYEQY
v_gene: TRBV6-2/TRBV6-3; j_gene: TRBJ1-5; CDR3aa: ASSVGPTGGPQH
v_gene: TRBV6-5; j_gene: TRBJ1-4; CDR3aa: ASRPQGLNEKLF